This TCR beta chain was captured by sequencing in a study of T cell responses to AZD1222 COVID-19 vaccine. Study-wide points: Repertoire samples came only from after the peak T cell response. CD4 TCRs covered the whole spike, strongest at regions 160-218 and 743-854. With two AZD1222 doses given, Spike-specific TCR breadth and depth both rose. Most donors were white British and more were female, and clonal diversity was possibly underestimated.

In regard to this clone: Its specificity is unknown.

The assay was immunoSEQ multiplex PCR, and TCRdb's table has in-frame clones only and misses some. The table records 150,000 to 200,000 clones, approximately 86% of them present only once. The CDR3 extends over 13 amino acids. The V end was cut by 9 bases, the J end by 2 bases, with 13 bases between. CDR1 LNHDA and CDR2 SQIVND come from the germline V gene (reference sequence). Specimen: peripheral blood, collected on day 0 of AZD1222 vaccination. This clonotype was obtained from an adult in good health. This chain connects TRBV19 to TRBJ1-2; TRBD1 is a possible D gene (5 bases). CDR3 protein: CASRPGPNYGYTF. The CDR3 DNA reads as TGTGCCAGCCGTCCGGGGCCGAACTATGGCTACACCTTC.